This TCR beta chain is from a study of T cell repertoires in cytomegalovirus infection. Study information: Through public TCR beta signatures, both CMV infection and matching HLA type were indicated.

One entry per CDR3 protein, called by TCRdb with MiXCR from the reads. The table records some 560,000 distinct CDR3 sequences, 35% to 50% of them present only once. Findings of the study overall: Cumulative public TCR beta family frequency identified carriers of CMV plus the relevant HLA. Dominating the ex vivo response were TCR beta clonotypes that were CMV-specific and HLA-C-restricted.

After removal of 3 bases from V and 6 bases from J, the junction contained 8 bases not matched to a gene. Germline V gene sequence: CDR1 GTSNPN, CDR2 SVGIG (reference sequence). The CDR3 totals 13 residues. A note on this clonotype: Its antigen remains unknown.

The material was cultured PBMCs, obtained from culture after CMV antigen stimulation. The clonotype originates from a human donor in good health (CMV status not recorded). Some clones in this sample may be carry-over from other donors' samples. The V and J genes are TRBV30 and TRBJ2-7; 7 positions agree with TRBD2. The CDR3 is CAWSRREVGEQYF. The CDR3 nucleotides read TGTGCCTGGAGCCGCCGGGAGGTCGGCGAGCAGTACTTC.